These 2 T cell receptor beta chains originate from one sample sequenced in a study of Graves' ophthalmopathy and Graves' hyperthyroidism. CDR3 regions of TCR beta were amplified from RNA transcripts. RT-PCR in the first round used HTBI primers; a second-round multiplex PCR followed. TCRdb independently ran MiXCR on the multiplex PCR reads; one entry per CDR3 protein. The table shows approximately 700,000 distinct CDR3 sequences, with approximately 39% occurring only once. Sequenced input: peripheral blood. These receptor sequences come from an adult man with Graves' ophthalmopathy.

This clonotype has at least ten counts. The CDR3 region has the DNA TGTGCCATCAGCTCAGACAGGGGGCACGGGGGAAACACTGAAGCTTTCTTT. Translation: CAISSDRGHGGNTEAFF. The V and J genes are TRBV10-3 and TRBJ1-1; 10 bases align to TRBD1. The CDR3 is 17 residues long. CDR1 ENHRY and CDR2 SYGVKD come from the germline V gene. The V and J ends lost 6 bases and 2 bases, in that order; junction bases with no gene match: 12.

The rearrangement links TRBV7-9 to TRBJ1-4, with D unclear. The CDR3 contains 14 residues. The germline V and J ends were trimmed by 3 bases and 8 bases, with 13 bases remaining between them. Germline lookup yields CDR1 SEHNR and CDR2 FQNEAQ (reference sequence). The CDR3 here is CASSFGVLREKLFF. Here the CDR3 DNA reads TGTGCCAGCAGCTTCGGGGTACTCCGGGAAAAACTGTTTTTT.